A selection of T cell receptor beta chains follows, all from one sample in a study of blood T cell repertoires in COVID-19. The repertoire was sequenced with immunoSEQ multiplex PCR; TCRdb's copy has only in-frame clones and lacks some. The data hold 150,000 to 190,000 clones, with 70% to 90% observed a single time. Specimen: peripheral blood. Receptor source: a woman aged 55-69 years with COVID-19, enrolled during active disease. Both conserved end residues are part of each CDR3. A D gene is named only where the DNA matches it firmly. Not every row has a clone size; where given, it reads once, few, many or a size class.

>TRBJ2-1|TRBD2|NA|TRBV10-3
CAIRSGGLAGNNEQFF
TGTGCCATCAGAAGTGGAGGACTAGCGGGTAACAATGAGCAGTTCTTC
>TRBJ1-2|NA|NA|TRBV18
CASSPYRERNYGYTF
TGTGCCAGCTCGCCTTACAGGGAGAGAAACTATGGCTACACCTTC
>TRBJ1-1|NA|once|TRBV18
CASSPETRVPGTEAFF
TGTGCCAGCTCACCTGAAACGAGGGTCCCGGGCACTGAAGCTTTCTTT
>TRBJ1-1|NA|NA|TRBV29-1
CSGGQAEAFF
TGCAGCGGTGGACAAGCTGAAGCTTTCTTT
>TRBJ2-7|NA|NA|TRBV5-4
CASRRRDSRKEQYF
TGTGCCAGCAGGCGGCGGGACAGTCGTAAAGAGCAGTACTTC
>TRBJ2-3|NA|once|TRBV30
CAWSVQTGVGDTQYF
TGTGCCTGGAGTGTACAAACAGGAGTTGGAGATACGCAGTATTTT
>TRBJ1-1|NA|NA|TRBV15
CATSRDWAGLNTEAFF
TGTGCCACCAGCAGAGATTGGGCGGGGTTGAACACTGAAGCTTTCTTT
>TRBJ1-3|NA|NA|TRBV30
CAYRRGSGNTIYF
TGTGCCTACAGACGGGGCTCTGGAAACACCATATATTTT
>TRBJ2-1|NA|NA|TRBV5-1
CASSLPRGTYNEQFF
TGCGCCAGCAGCTTACCCAGGGGTACCTACAATGAGCAGTTCTTC
>TRBJ1-3|NA|NA|TRBV6-5
CASSYGGAGGNTIYF
TGTGCCAGCAGTTACGGGGGCGCAGGTGGAAACACCATATATTTT
>TRBJ2-5|NA|NA|TRBV10-2
CASSERPSGETQYF
TGCGCCAGCAGTGAGAGGCCTAGTGGGGAGACCCAGTACTTC
>TRBJ1-6|NA|NA|TRBV10-1
CASNRQISSYNSPLHF
TGCGCCAGCAATAGACAGATCAGCTCCTATAATTCACCCCTCCACTTT
>TRBJ1-1|NA|NA|TRBV7-9
CASRAGNTEAFF
TGTGCCAGCAGAGCAGGGAACACTGAAGCTTTCTTT
>TRBJ1-5|NA|NA|TRBV4-1
CASSPIFTGNQPQHF
TGCGCCAGCAGTCCGATCTTTACAGGGAATCAGCCCCAGCATTTT
>TRBJ1-1|NA|NA|TRBV10-2
CASSVQGPNTEAFF
TGCGCCAGCAGTGTACAGGGCCCGAACACTGAAGCTTTCTTT
>TRBJ1-2|NA|NA|TRBV29-1
CSVIFDRYYGYTF
TGCAGCGTCATTTTTGATCGGTACTATGGCTACACCTTC
>TRBJ1-1|TRBD1|NA|TRBV5-1
CASSPQGDTEAFF
TGCGCCAGCAGCCCACAGGGGGACACTGAAGCTTTCTTT
>TRBJ1-6|NA|NA|TRBV13
CASTKGGSSYNSPLHF
TGTGCCAGCACCAAGGGGGGGAGCTCCTATAATTCACCCCTCCACTTT
>TRBJ2-5|NA|NA|TRBV11-2
CASSLGGVETQYF
TGTGCCAGCAGCTTAGGGGGCGTGGAGACCCAGTACTTC
>TRBJ1-3|TRBD1|NA|TRBV5-1
CASSLDVQGGFNTIYF
TGCGCCAGCAGCTTGGACGTACAGGGGGGCTTTAACACCATATATTTT
>TRBJ2-3|NA|NA|TRBV5-5
CASSLAIPSTDTQYF
TGTGCCAGCAGCTTGGCGATCCCTTCAACTGATACGCAGTATTTT
>TRBJ2-1|TRBD2|NA|TRBV2
CASSEVGAGGNEQFF
TGTGCCAGCAGTGAAGTAGGAGCGGGAGGCAATGAGCAGTTCTTC
>TRBJ2-5|NA|NA|TRBV6-5
CASSSTRGETQYF
TGTGCCAGCAGTTCGACTAGGGGAGAGACCCAGTACTTC
>TRBJ2-7|TRBD2|NA|TRBV2
CASRKIGTRDEQYF
TGTGCCAGCAGGAAAATCGGGACTAGGGACGAGCAGTACTTC
>TRBJ1-5|NA|NA|TRBV19
CASSFSNQPQHF
TGTGCCAGCTCTTTTAGCAATCAGCCCCAGCATTTT
>TRBJ1-1|NA|once|TRBV5-6
CASSFIPGKTEAFF
TGTGCCAGCAGCTTTATTCCGGGGAAAACTGAAGCTTTCTTT
>TRBJ2-1|TRBD2|NA|TRBV6-5
CASRAGTSGRNEQFF
TGTGCCAGCAGGGCCGGGACTAGCGGGAGGAATGAGCAGTTCTTC
>TRBJ2-3|NA|NA|TRBV11-1
CASSLRRGGTDTQYF
TGTGCCAGCAGCCTACGCAGGGGGGGCACAGATACGCAGTATTTT
>TRBJ1-5|TRBD1|NA|TRBV19
CASRETGVRQPQHF
TGTGCCAGTAGAGAGACAGGGGTTAGGCAGCCCCAGCATTTT
>TRBJ1-1|NA|few|TRBV5-5
CASSLGRFTEAFF
TGTGCCAGCAGCCTAGGGAGGTTCACTGAAGCTTTCTTT
>TRBJ2-3|NA|NA|TRBV7-3
CASSSTSRTVTDTQYF
TGTGCCAGCAGCTCCACTTCCCGGACTGTTACAGATACGCAGTATTTT
>TRBJ1-6|TRBD1|NA|TRBV3-1/TRBV3-2
CASSHKGAKNSPLHF
TGTGCCAGCAGCCATAAGGGGGCTAAGAATTCACCCCTCCACTTT
>TRBJ1-5|NA|few|TRBV6-5
CASSLTVSNQPQHF
TGTGCCAGCAGTTTGACAGTTAGCAATCAGCCCCAGCATTTT
>TRBJ2-1|TRBD2|many|TRBV9
CASSMGGASGSPVNEQFF
TGTGCCAGCAGCATGGGGGGAGCTAGCGGGAGTCCGGTCAATGAGCAGTTCTTC
>TRBJ2-5|TRBD2|NA|TRBV19
CASSMRLAGVETQYF
TGTGCCAGTAGTATGAGACTAGCGGGAGTAGAGACCCAGTACTTC
>TRBJ2-5|NA|NA|TRBV7-6
CASSLDSGVGETQYF
TGTGCCAGCAGCTTAGATTCGGGAGTGGGGGAGACCCAGTACTTC
>TRBJ1-1|NA|few|TRBV10-2
CASSPQNTEAFF
TGCGCCAGCAGTCCCCAAAACACTGAAGCTTTCTTT
>TRBJ1-1|TRBD1|NA|TRBV6-6
CASSRKATGDGTEAFF
TGTGCCAGCAGCCGAAAAGCGACAGGGGATGGTACTGAAGCTTTCTTT
>TRBJ1-5|NA|NA|TRBV7-3
CASSLTAGQPQHF
TGTGCCAGCAGCTTGACAGCGGGCCAGCCCCAGCATTTT
>TRBJ1-2|NA|NA|TRBV2
CASSEGANYGYTF
TGTGCCAGCAGTGAAGGGGCCAACTATGGCTACACCTTC
>TRBJ1-2|NA|NA|TRBV24-1
CATRGDSGGYTF
TGTGCCACCAGGGGGGACTCGGGAGGCTACACCTTC
>TRBJ1-3|NA|NA|TRBV6-5
CASSYSTGWSGNTIYF
TGTGCCAGCAGTTACTCGACGGGGTGGTCTGGAAACACCATATATTTT
>TRBJ2-2|TRBD2|NA|TRBV4-1
CASSQEGRGTGELFF
TGCGCCAGCAGCCAAGAAGGGAGGGGCACCGGGGAGCTGTTTTTT
>TRBJ2-1|TRBD1|NA|TRBV11-3
CASSSRDSYNEQFF
TGTGCCAGCAGCTCCCGGGACAGCTACAATGAGCAGTTCTTC
>TRBJ2-3|NA|NA|TRBV6-5
CASNTDTDTQYF
TGTGCCAGCAATACTGACACAGATACGCAGTATTTT
>TRBJ2-1|TRBD2|NA|TRBV5-1
CASSYTSGAPNNEQFF
TGCGCCAGCAGCTACACTAGCGGGGCACCCAACAATGAGCAGTTCTTC
>TRBJ1-5|NA|NA|TRBV7-3
CASSLGGDGQPQHF
TGTGCCAGCAGCTTAGGAGGGGATGGGCAGCCCCAGCATTTT
>TRBJ2-7|TRBD1|few|TRBV19
CASSPGTVAYEQYF
TGTGCCAGTTCCCCCGGGACAGTAGCCTACGAGCAGTACTTC
>TRBJ1-1|NA|NA|TRBV3-1/TRBV3-2
CASSLRRVNSEAFF
TGTGCCAGCAGCCTACGACGGGTCAACTCTGAAGCTTTCTTT
>TRBJ2-1|NA|few|TRBV18
CASSPPSRLSSYNEQFF
TGTGCCAGCTCACCACCTTCTCGACTAAGCTCCTACAATGAGCAGTTCTTC
>TRBJ2-1|NA|once|TRBV11-3
CASSLDGSESDEQFF
TGTGCCAGCAGCTTAGATGGTTCGGAGAGCGATGAGCAGTTCTTC
>TRBJ2-5|NA|NA|TRBV10-1
CASSESSGSRKTQYF
TGCGCCAGCAGTGAGTCGTCGGGATCTAGGAAGACCCAGTACTTC
>TRBJ1-6|NA|NA|TRBV19
CASSMRRQRAISYNSPLHF
TGTGCCAGTAGTATGAGGAGACAGCGTGCCATCTCCTATAATTCACCCCTCCACTTT